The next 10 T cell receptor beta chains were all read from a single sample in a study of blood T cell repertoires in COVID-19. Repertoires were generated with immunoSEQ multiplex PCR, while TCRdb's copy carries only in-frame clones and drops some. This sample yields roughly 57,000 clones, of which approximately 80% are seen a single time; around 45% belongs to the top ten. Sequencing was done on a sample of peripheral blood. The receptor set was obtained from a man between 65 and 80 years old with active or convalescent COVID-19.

CDR3 region: CAWVRDRAHNYGYTF. CDR3 bases: TGTGCCTGGGTCCGGGACAGGGCGCATAACTATGGCTACACCTTC. V and J are TRBV30 and TRBJ1-2; 9 nucleotides align to TRBD1. Losses at the gene ends were 5 bases for V and 1 base for J; bases not matched to a gene: 8. Germline V gene lookup returns CDR1 GTSNPN and CDR2 SVGIG (reference sequence). This CDR3 contains 15 residues. Full variable domain (missing parts from reference TRBV30 and TRBJ1-2): SQTIHQWPATLVQPVGSPLSLECTVEGTSNPNLYWYRQAAGRGLQLLFYSVGIGQISSEVPQNLSASRPQDRQFILSSKKLLLSDSGFYLCAWVRDRAHNYGYTFGSGTRLTVV.

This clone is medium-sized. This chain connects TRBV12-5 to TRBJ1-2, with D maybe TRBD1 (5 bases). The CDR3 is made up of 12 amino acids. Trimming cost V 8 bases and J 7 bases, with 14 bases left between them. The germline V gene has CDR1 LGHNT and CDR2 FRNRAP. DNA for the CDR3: TGTGCTAGTTCAGACGGGGGGTTTGGCTACACCTTC. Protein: CASSDGGFGYTF.

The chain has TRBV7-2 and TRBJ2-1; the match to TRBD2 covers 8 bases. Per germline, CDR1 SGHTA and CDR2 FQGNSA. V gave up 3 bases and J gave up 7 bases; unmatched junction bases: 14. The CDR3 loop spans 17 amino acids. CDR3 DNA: TGTGCCAGCAGCTTCGAAGCGGGAGTAAGCTTTAGGAATGAGCAGTTCTTC. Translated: CASSFEAGVSFRNEQFF. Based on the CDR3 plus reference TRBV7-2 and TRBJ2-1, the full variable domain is GAGVSQSPSNKVTEKGKDVELRCDPISGHTALYWYRQSLGQGLEFLIYFQGNSAPDKSGLPSDRFSAERTGGSVSTLTIQRTQQEDSAVYLCASSFEAGVSFRNEQFFGPGTRLTVL.

This chain's CDR3 is CASSAREQETQYF. CDR3 coding DNA: TGTGCCAGCAGTGCCCGGGAACAAGAGACCCAGTACTTC. The V gene is TRBV2, the J gene TRBJ2-5, with D perhaps TRBD2 (5 bases). The CDR3 contains 13 residues. Germline CDR1 reads SNHLY; CDR2 reads FYNNEI. Trimming pared 4 bases from V and 2 bases from J, leaving 8 bases between.

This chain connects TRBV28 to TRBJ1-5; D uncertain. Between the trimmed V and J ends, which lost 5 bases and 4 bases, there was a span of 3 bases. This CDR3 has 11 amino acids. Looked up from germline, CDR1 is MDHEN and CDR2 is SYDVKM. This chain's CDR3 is CASSENQPQHF. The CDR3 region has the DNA TGTGCCAGCAGTGAGAATCAGCCCCAGCATTTT.

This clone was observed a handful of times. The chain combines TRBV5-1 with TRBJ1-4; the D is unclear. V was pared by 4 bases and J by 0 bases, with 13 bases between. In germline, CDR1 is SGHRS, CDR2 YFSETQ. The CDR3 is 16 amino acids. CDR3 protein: CASSMGLGTTNEKLFF. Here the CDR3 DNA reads TGCGCCAGCAGCATGGGCTTGGGCACAACTAATGAAAAACTGTTTTTT.

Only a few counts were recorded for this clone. The CDR3 DNA is TGTGCCAGCTCACCAGGGAGGGACACTGAAGCTTTCTTT. Amino acids: CASSPGRDTEAFF. J is TRBJ1-1 and V is TRBV18; D call uncertain. This CDR3 contains 13 residues. CDR1 is KGHSH and CDR2 is LQKENI in the germline V gene. The V end lost 2 bases, the J end lost 3 bases, and 7 bases lay between the germline ends.

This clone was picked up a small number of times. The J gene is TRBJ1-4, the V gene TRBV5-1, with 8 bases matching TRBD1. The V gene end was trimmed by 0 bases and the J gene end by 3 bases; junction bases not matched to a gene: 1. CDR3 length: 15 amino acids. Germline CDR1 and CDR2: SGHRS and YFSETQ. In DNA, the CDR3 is TGCGCCAGCAGCTTGGGACAGGGGTCTAATGAAAAACTGTTTTTT. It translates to CASSLGQGSNEKLFF.

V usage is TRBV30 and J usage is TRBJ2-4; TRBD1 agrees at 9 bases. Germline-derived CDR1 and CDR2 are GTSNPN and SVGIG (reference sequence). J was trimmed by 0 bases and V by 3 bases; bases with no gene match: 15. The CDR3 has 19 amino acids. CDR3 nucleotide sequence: TGTGCCTGGAGCGAACGTCCCGGGACAGGGAGGGGAGCCAAAAACATTCAGTACTTC. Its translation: CAWSERPGTGRGAKNIQYF.

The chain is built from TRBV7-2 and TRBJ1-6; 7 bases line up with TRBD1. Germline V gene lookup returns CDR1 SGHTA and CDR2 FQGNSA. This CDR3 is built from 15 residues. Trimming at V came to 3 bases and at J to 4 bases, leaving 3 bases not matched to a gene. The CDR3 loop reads CASSFRGQYNSPLHF. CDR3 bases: TGTGCCAGCAGCTTTAGGGGACAGTATAATTCACCCCTCCACTTT.